These 28 T cell receptor delta chains were all obtained from the same sample, sequenced in a study of γδ T cells in repeated Plasmodium falciparum infection. Gammadelta T cells were flow-sorted from PBMC into Vgamma9/Vdelta2+ and Vdelta2-negative populations for bulk analysis. TCRdb made new clone calls on the multiplex PCR reads using CATT. Seen here are about 89,000 delta-chain clones, around 1.4% observed once, and the top ten hold 8.5% to 10%. Sequences were obtained from gamma-delta T cells from blood. These receptors originate from a pool of human donors (malaria-infected and uninfected, not separated).

Details on this clone: This probably arose from a read error, given a far larger clone one base away. At the DNA level, this CDR3 is encoded by other sequences in the same sample as well. The V and J genes are TRDV1 and TRDJ1; TRDD2 agrees at 8 bases. The CDR3 has 19 amino acids. Germline V CDR1 and CDR2: TSWWSYY, QGS. V dropped 0 bases and J dropped 1; count of bases not matched to a gene: 13. The CDR3 reads CALGELHLPTKGSTDKLIF. The CDR3 DNA is TGTGCTCTTGGGGAACTTCATCTTCCTACGAAAGGTTCCACCGATAAACTCATCTTT.

This clone has only a few counts. A single base is all that separates this from a far larger clone, so a read error is likely. Distinct nucleotide sequences in the sample also encode this CDR3. The V gene corresponds to TRDV2; no J gene was called; TRDD3, the table's D call, lacks a check against the DNA. The CDR3 is 15 residues long. Germline V gene data show CDR1 as GEAIGNYY and CDR2 as EKD. In DNA form, the CDR3 reads TGTGCCTGTGACACCGGGGATACGGTGACAGCACAGCTCTTCTTT. Protein product: CACDTGDTVTAQLFF.

This clone was counted a few times. A far larger clone is a single base away, which makes a read error likely. The sample carries other DNA sequences with the same CDR3. The V call is TRDV2, the J call TRDJ1; D gene ambiguous. In the absence of a J gene in TCRdb, the DNA was matched to germline to assign it here. CDR3 length equals 15 residues. Germline CDR1 reads GEAIGNYY; CDR2 reads EKD. The V end lost 3 bases, the J end lost 5 bases, and 18 bases lay between the germline ends. CDR3 sequence: CACDSGGFTTDKLIF. Here the CDR3 DNA reads TGTGCCTGTGACTCTGGAGGGTTCACGACTGATAAACTCATCTTT.

As to this clone: This DNA translates differently at residue 4 from the TCRdb protein, which is that of a much larger clone; a read error is likely, and the protein shown is the DNA's own translation. In nucleotides, the CDR3 is TGTGCCTGTGGACCTCTTAAGGGCCGGGGGATGGATGGGACCGATAAACTCATCTTT. Translated, it gives CACGPLKGRGMDGTDKLIF. The V call is TRDV2, the J call TRDJ1; 7 bases are a match to TRDD3. Here the J gene was assigned by germline matching of the DNA, as TCRdb has none. The V gene end was trimmed by 5 bases and the J gene end by 2 bases; junction bases not matched to a gene: 22. Germline assignment: CDR1 GEAIGNYY and CDR2 EKD. CDR3 length: 19 residues.

This clone appeared a few times. It is unclear where the CDR3 begins or ends on the DNA, so no DNA is shown, and the CDR3 is as TCRdb lists it. This specimen includes other DNA sequences encoding the same CDR3. The chain couples TRAV29/DV5 to TRDJ1; the D call TRDD3 from the table was never checked on the DNA. The CDR3 is 22 amino acids long, termini counted. Per the germline V gene, CDR1 is NSMFDY and CDR2 is ISSIKDK. This chain's CDR3 is CSVLLCSKYRVLGDRYTDKLIF.

This clone has only a few counts. The protein that TCRdb holds for this DNA derives from a much larger clone and differs from the translated DNA at residue 9, which likely indicates a read error; the protein shown here is translated from the DNA. The chain joins TRDV2 to TRDJ1; unclear D gene. Here the J gene was assigned by germline matching of the DNA, as TCRdb has none. The CDR3 has 15 amino acids. Between the trimmed V and J ends, which lost 1 base and 0 bases, there was a span of 11 bases. From germline, CDR1 is GEAIGNYY and CDR2 EKD. CDR3 amino acids: CACDTVEAYTDKLIF. The CDR3 nucleotides read TGTGCCTGTGACACGGTCGAGGCGTACACCGATAAACTCATCTTT.

Concerning this clone: The protein TCRdb gives is from a much larger clone and does not agree with this DNA's translation at residue 15, likely a read error; the protein shown here comes from the DNA. The chain joins TRDV1 to TRDJ1, with 12 bases aligning to TRDD3. The CDR3 loop spans 18 amino acids. With V trimmed by 1 base and J by 10 bases, 16 bases remained unmatched. Germline V CDR1 and CDR2: TSWWSYY, QGS. The CDR3 reads CALGEPHYWGIQRERLIF. The CDR3 coding sequence is TGTGCTCTTGGGGAACCTCATTACTGGGGGATACAAAGGGAGAGACTCATCTTT.

Notes on this clone: A read error may be the cause here, since a much bigger clone is one base away. Other DNA sequences of this sample code for an identical CDR3. The chain has TRDV1 and TRDJ2; 10 positions agree with TRDD3. Losses at the gene ends were 3 bases for V and 8 bases for J; bases not matched to a gene: 30. In germline, CDR1 is TSWWSYY, CDR2 QGS. This CDR3 comprises 23 residues. CDR3 protein: CALGEVYFLRSWGIRSAAAQLFF. The CDR3 DNA reads TGTGCTCTTGGGGAGGTTTACTTCCTACGTTCCTGGGGGATAAGGTCCGCGGCGGCACAACTCTTCTTT.

Concerning this clone itself: A read error likely explains this, since a far larger clone differs by one base. Other nucleotide sequences from this sample produce the same CDR3. The V segment is TRDV2, and no J call was made; TRDD3 is the table's D call, not checked against the DNA. The CDR3 contains 22 residues. CDR1 and CDR2 from the germline V gene are GEAIGNYY and EKD. The CDR3 protein is CACDSLTGGDSATLSVPDKLIF. CDR3 coding DNA: TGTGCCTGTGACAGCCTGACTGGGGGGGACTCTGCAACTCTCAGCGTACCCGATAAGCTCATCTTT.

This clone has a count of ten or more. The protein recorded in TCRdb matches a much larger clone and deviates from this DNA's translation at residue 22, suggesting a read error; the protein here is obtained by translating the DNA. The CDR3 coding sequence is TGTGCTCTTGGGGAAGGTTCTTTCCCTTCGTTCGTACTGGGGGATGGATACACCGATAAACTCACCTTT. Residues: CALGEGSFPSFVLGDGYTDKLTF. Called V gene: TRDV1; the J gene was not called; TRDD3 was called by the table and not checked on the DNA. Germline loops: CDR1 TSWWSYY, CDR2 QGS. This CDR3 spans 23 amino acids.

This clone was detected many times. The protein recorded in TCRdb matches a much larger clone and deviates from this DNA's translation at residue 6, suggesting a read error; the protein here is obtained by translating the DNA. The chain couples TRDV2 to TRDJ1, with 7 bases that match TRDD3. The CDR3 sequence is 14 residues long. Losses at the gene ends were 1 base for V and 5 bases for J; bases not matched to a gene: 6. The V gene's germline CDR1 is GEAIGNYY and CDR2 EKD. CDR3 in amino acids: CACDTSVLGDKLIF. The DNA for the CDR3 is TGTGCCTGTGACACTTCGGTACTGGGGGATAAACTCATCTTT.

Comments on this clone: Given a far larger clone just one base away, this is likely a sequencing read error. At the DNA level, this CDR3 is encoded by other sequences in the same sample as well. This chain connects TRDV1 to TRDJ1; maybe TRDD2 (6 bases). This CDR3 is 19 amino acids long. Germline V gene lookup returns CDR1 TSWWSYY and CDR2 QGS. For the CDR3, the DNA is TGTGCCCTCGGGGAACTTGTACTTCCTCCCGGATGGAACACCGATAAACTCATCTTT. It specifies CALGELVLPPGWNTDKLIF.

Note on this clone: This DNA translates differently at residue 18 from the TCRdb protein, which is that of a much larger clone; a read error is likely, and the protein shown is the DNA's own translation. V gene TRDV2 combines with J gene TRDJ3; TRDD2 is a possible D gene (6 bases). Because TCRdb records no J gene, it was assigned here through a match of the DNA to germline. Looked up from germline, CDR1 is GEAIGNYY and CDR2 is EKD. The CDR3 loop spans 23 amino acids. The CDR3 reads CACDTHCLPGRSDNSWDARQMFF. CDR3 DNA sequence: TGTGCCTGTGACACCCATTGCCTTCCGGGCCGCTCGGATAACTCCTGGGACGCCCGACAGATGTTTTTC.

This clone was observed a handful of times. A read error likely explains this, since a far larger clone differs by one base. A V gene of TRDV2 was called, but no J gene was assigned; the table assigns TRDD3, which was not confirmed against the DNA. CDR1 and CDR2 from the germline V gene are GEAIGNYY and EKD. This CDR3 region has 17 residues. The CDR3 here is CACDRRGGIRGRAQLFF. CDR3 nucleotide sequence: TGTGCCTGTGACAGACGAGGAGGGATACGCGGGCGGGCACAGCTCTTCTTT.

This clone was detected ten times or more. The J gene is TRDJ1, the V gene TRDV1; 8 nucleotides agree with TRDD3. CDR1 and CDR2 (germline): TSWWSYY, QGS. J gave up 0 bases and V 1 base, and 28 bases lay outside the gene matches. The CDR3 consists of 24 residues. The CDR3 coding sequence is TGTGCTCTTGGGGAACGGAGCCCATCGAAGCTGGGTACTGGGGGGCCTCCGTACACCGATAAACTCATCTTT. Its protein product is CALGERSPSKLGTGGPPYTDKLIF.

This clone was seen ten or more times. The chain joins TRDV1 to TRDJ3; TRDD3 matches at 8 bases. V shed 2 bases and J 2 bases; nucleotides not matched to a gene: 11. This CDR3 region has 20 residues. Germline CDR1 reads TSWWSYY; CDR2 reads QGS. CDR3 region: CALGEASRWGDTWDTRQMFF. CDR3 sequence (DNA): TGTGCTCTTGGGGAAGCCAGCCGATGGGGGGATACCTGGGACACCCGACAGATGTTTTTC.

This clone was observed a handful of times. TCRdb's protein for this DNA is that of a much larger clone and differs from the translation at residue 14, likely a read error; the protein shown is the DNA translation. The genes are TRDV2 and TRDJ3; the match to TRDD3 covers 11 bases. The J gene, missing from TCRdb, was assigned here through DNA to germline matching. The CDR3 contains 20 residues. Germline assignment: CDR1 GEAIGNYY and CDR2 EKD. With V trimmed by 0 bases and J by 9 bases, 15 bases remained unmatched. CDR3 amino acids: CACDTITTGGYTGGTRQMFF. The CDR3 bases are TGTGCCTGTGACACCATAACTACTGGGGGATATACCGGGGGCACCCGACAGATGTTTTTC.

In its sample, this clone ranks as medium-sized. Other DNA sequences from this sample encode an identical CDR3 as well. The V and J genes are TRDV1 and TRDJ1, with 8 bases that match TRDD3. Germline CDR1 TSWWSYY, CDR2 QGS. V lost 2 bases to trimming and J lost 0 bases; unmatched junction nucleotides: 20. This CDR3 comprises 21 residues. This CDR3 reads CALGELAFPNTGGTYTDKLIF. CDR3 bases: TGTGCTCTTGGGGAATTGGCCTTCCCGAATACTGGGGGCACTTACACCGATAAACTCATCTTT.

This clone turned up a few times. Translating this DNA gives a protein that differs at residue 15 from the TCRdb one, which belongs to a much larger clone; a read error is likely, and the protein shown is this translation. The J gene has no call, while the V gene is TRDV1; the D call TRDD3 from the table was never checked on the DNA. CDR1 and CDR2 from the germline V gene are TSWWSYY and QGS. CDR3 length: 17 amino acids. The CDR3 here is CALGTSGVLGGRLGPIF. Written as DNA, the CDR3 is TGTGCTCTTGGGACCTCGGGTGTACTGGGGGGAAGGCTTGGACCCATCTTT.

For this clone: TCRdb's entry gives the protein of a much larger clone, which mismatches this DNA's translation at residue 10, likely from a read error; the protein reported here is translated from the DNA. The chain recombines TRDV3 with TRDJ1; tentative D call: TRDD3 (5 bases). Germline CDR1 TVYSNPD, CDR2 GDNSRS (reference sequence). Trimming took off 3 bases at V and 7 bases at J, with 30 bases between the two ends. This CDR3 comprises 17 residues. CDR3 amino acids: CAFRGAWVPREAGKLIF. The CDR3 coding sequence is TGTGCCTTCCGTGGGGCTTGGGTCCCAAGGGAGGCCGGTAAACTCATCTTT.

The table lists this clone with a few counts. Translating this DNA gives a protein that differs at residue 3 from the TCRdb one, which belongs to a much larger clone; a read error is likely, and the protein shown is this translation. This chain uses TRDV2 with TRDJ1, with 13 bases that match TRDD3. Per germline, CDR1 GEAIGNYY and CDR2 EKD. This CDR3 is 17 amino acids long. The CDR3, as DNA: TGTGCCTTTGACAGCCTACTGGGGGATACGGGCACCGATAAACTCATCTTT. This sequence encodes CAFDSLLGDTGTDKLIF.

V gene assignment gives TRDV1, but the J gene was left uncalled; the D call of TRDD3 is as the table states it, not checked on the DNA. CDR1 TSWWSYY and CDR2 QGS come from the germline V gene. CDR3 length: 16 amino acids. CDR3 coding DNA: TGTGCTCTTGGGGAACTACGTCCTGAAGTGTTTCTCCAGCTATTCTTC. It specifies CALGELRPEVFLQLFF.

There are a few counts of this clone. Translating this DNA gives a protein that differs at residue 6 from the TCRdb one, which belongs to a much larger clone; a read error is likely, and the protein shown is this translation. The chain joins TRDV1 to TRDJ2, with 10 nucleotides matching TRDD3. The J gene, missing from TCRdb, was assigned here through DNA to germline matching. The J segment lost 0 bases and the V segment lost 4 bases, leaving 17 bases of the junction unmatched. The CDR3 totals 21 residues. Germline assignment: CDR1 TSWWSYY and CDR2 QGS. CDR3 DNA sequence: TGTGCTCTTGGGGTTCCCTCGTACTGGGGGATCCAAACTTCTTTGACAGCACAACTCTTCTTT. It codes for CALGVPSYWGIQTSLTAQLFF.

Note on this clone: TCRdb's entry gives the protein of a much larger clone, which mismatches this DNA's translation at residue 11, likely from a read error; the protein reported here is translated from the DNA. The J gene is TRDJ1, the V gene TRDV2, with 7 bases fitting TRDD3. TCRdb lists no J gene, so it was determined here by aligning the DNA to germline. CDR3 length: 20 amino acids. Germline CDR1 and CDR2: GEAIGNYY and EKD. The CDR3 reads CACATVALLGPHPHTDKLIF. The CDR3 bases are TGTGCCTGTGCCACCGTCGCCTTACTGGGGCCCCATCCCCACACCGATAAACTCATCTTT.

This clone occurred a few times. TCRdb has a much larger clone's protein, which differs at residue 10 from the translation of this DNA, likely because of a read error; what is shown is the protein translated from the DNA. The V gene is TRAV14/DV4, the J gene TRDJ1; TRDD3 aligns across 10 bases. The J gene comes from matching the DNA to germline here; TCRdb lacks it. Germline V lookup: CDR1 TSDPSYG, CDR2 QGSYDQQN (reference sequence). The CDR3 is 19 residues long. J lost 10 bases, V lost 0 bases, and 20 bases had no gene match. CDR3 DNA sequence: TGTGCAATGAGAGAGGGTGATTCTCGTCACTGGGGGATCCCGCGGGGACTCATCTTT. It translates to CAMREGDSRHWGIPRGLIF.

The chain is built from TRDV1 and TRDJ1; weak D call: TRDD3 (5 bases). Here the J gene was assigned by germline matching of the DNA, as TCRdb has none. Germline V lookup: CDR1 TSWWSYY, CDR2 QGS. V was shortened by 1 base and J by 0 bases, with 15 bases between the two germline ends. The CDR3 extends over 17 amino acids. DNA of the CDR3: TGTGCTCTTGGGGAACCTTACCGGATATGGTACACCGATAAACTCATCTTT. Translation gives CALGEPYRIWYTDKLIF.

This clone was detected only a few times. This DNA's translation differs at residue 5 from TCRdb's protein, which comes from a much larger clone; a read error is likely, and the protein shown is translated from the DNA. The gene calls are TRDV1 and TRDJ1; the D gene is possibly TRDD3 (6 bases). In the absence of a J gene in TCRdb, the DNA was matched to germline to assign it here. This CDR3 region has 21 residues. The ends were cut back, 5 bases at V and 0 bases at J, with 31 bases in the middle. Germline V gives CDR1 TSWWSYY, CDR2 QGS. CDR3 DNA: TGTGCTCTTGGGAAAGTTAGTGTCGTACCGTACTGGGTCCTCAACACCGATAAACTCATCTTT. It specifies CALGKVSVVPYWVLNTDKLIF.

Worth noting for this clone: A read error likely explains why the TCRdb protein, taken from a much larger clone, differs from this DNA's translation at residue 3; the protein shown is translated from the DNA. The gene calls are TRDV2 and TRDJ1; the match to TRDD3 covers 13 bases. The J gene was not available in TCRdb and was assigned here by matching the DNA to germline segments. Germline CDR1 reads GEAIGNYY; CDR2 reads EKD. The length of the CDR3 is 22 residues. CDR3 DNA: TGTGCCCGTGACCCAGTACCGACCGCCGTACTGGGGGATACGGAGGGGACCGATAAACTCATCTTT. Translation gives CARDPVPTAVLGDTEGTDKLIF.